This T cell receptor (beta chain) is from a study of OX40 agonist ivuxolimab in advanced cancers. The repertoire was sequenced with immunoSEQ multiplex PCR; TCRdb's copy has only in-frame clones and lacks some. The profile covers tens of thousands of clones, with roughly 86% appearing a single time and about 13% taken by the ten largest. CDR1 LNHNV and CDR2 YYDKDF come from the germline V gene (reference sequence). The CDR3 is 15 residues long. This sequence joins TRBV15 and TRBJ2-5; 12 bases map to TRBD2. The J call is doubtful: the DNA matches TRBJ2-7 better. The receptor's source is an adult with an advanced solid tumor such as melanoma, head and neck, liver or kidney cancer. The sample in question was CD4+ or CD8+ T cells sorted from blood, obtained in a trial of the OX40 agonist ivuxolimab. CDR3 DNA sequence: TGTGCCACCAGCCTCGGACTAGCGGGGTCCTACGAGCAGTACTTC. Protein sequence: CATSLGLAGSYEQYF.